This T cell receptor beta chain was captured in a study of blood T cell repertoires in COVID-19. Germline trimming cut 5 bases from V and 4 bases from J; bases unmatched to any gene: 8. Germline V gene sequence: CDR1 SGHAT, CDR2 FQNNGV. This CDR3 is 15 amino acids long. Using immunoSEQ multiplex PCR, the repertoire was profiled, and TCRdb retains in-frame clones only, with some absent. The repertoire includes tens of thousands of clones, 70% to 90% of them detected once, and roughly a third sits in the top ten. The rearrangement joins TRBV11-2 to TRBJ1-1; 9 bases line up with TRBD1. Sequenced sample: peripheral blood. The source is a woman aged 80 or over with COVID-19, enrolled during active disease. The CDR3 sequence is CASSPQGAGATEAFF. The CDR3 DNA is TGTGCCAGCAGCCCACAGGGGGCCGGGGCCACTGAAGCTTTCTTT.